These 25 T cell receptor beta chains were all obtained from the same sample, sequenced in a study of HIV-infected children after antiretroviral therapy interruption. A 3' RACE protocol on RNA, with unique molecular identifiers, produced the TCR library. A single record per CDR3 protein comes from TCRdb applying MiXCR to the 3' RACE reads. The sample holds some 38,000 distinct CDR3 sequences; less than 8.5% are singletons and the top ten take approximately 0.9%. Treatment indicated: PENTA 11 planned treatment interruption arm or continuous ART arm. The source was CD45RA+ CD4+ T cells from PBMCs, pooled from several time points, collected from a donor given antiretroviral therapy, either interrupted or continuous. Specified subset: naive CD4+ CD45RA+ CD45RO- T cells. The source is a pool of human donors with HIV.

This clonotype was recorded many times. The chain links TRBV3-1 to TRBJ1-2; D may be TRBD1 (6 bases). This CDR3 has 14 amino acids. Per germline, CDR1 LGHDT and CDR2 YNNKEL (reference sequence). The V and J ends lost 4 bases and 2 bases respectively, with 11 bases between them. CDR3 in amino acids: CASSRLDRNYGYTF. DNA of the CDR3: TGTGCCAGCAGCCGCCTAGACAGGAACTATGGCTACACCTTC.

This clonotype appeared many times. The chain is built from TRBV28 and TRBJ1-5; 8 nucleotides line up with TRBD1. The germline V gene has CDR1 MDHEN and CDR2 SYDVKM. Trimming cost V 1 base and J 6 bases; bases outside gene matches: 8. This CDR3 spans 16 amino acids. CDR3 sequence (DNA): TGTGCCAGCAGTTTATCCGGACAGGGATGGAGTCAGCCCCAGCATTTT. It yields the protein CASSLSGQGWSQPQHF.

This clonotype was observed at least ten times. V and J are TRBV11-2 and TRBJ2-1; TRBD2 matches 8 bases. V was clipped by 6 bases and J by 4 bases; unmatched bases: 17. CDR1 SGHAT and CDR2 FQNNGV come from the germline V gene. This CDR3 region has 18 residues. The CDR3 DNA sequence: TGTGCCAGCAGATCAATCCGGACCAGGACTAGCAGTTACAATGAGCAGTTCTTC. Encoded protein: CASRSIRTRTSSYNEQFF.

There are many counts of this clonotype. V and J are TRBV10-3 and TRBJ2-5; D is perhaps TRBD1 (6 bases). This CDR3 has 13 amino acids. The V gene lost 6 bases and the J gene lost 4 bases, with 12 bases spanning the gap. CDR1 is ENHRY, CDR2 SYGVKD, per germline. The DNA for the CDR3 is TGTGCCATCAGGCAGGGGTTGGGAGAGACCCAGTACTTC. It specifies CAIRQGLGETQYF.

The sample holds many counts of this clonotype. This chain links TRBV20-1 with TRBJ1-1, with 7 bases matching TRBD1. Germline V lookup: CDR1 DFQATT, CDR2 SNEGSKA (reference sequence). V gave up 5 bases and J gave up 6 bases; unmatched junction bases: 9. This CDR3 region has 13 residues. The CDR3 nucleotides are TGCAGTGCTGGGAAGGGGGCGCGAGCTGAAGCTTTCTTT. Encoded protein: CSAGKGARAEAFF.

This clonotype is classed as medium-sized (0.01 to 0.1%). One end of the junction fails to match germline, which may point to a read error. The chain joins TRBV10-1 to TRBJ2-7; D unresolved. The CDR3 has 10 residues. Germline lookup yields CDR1 WNHNN and CDR2 SYGVQD (reference sequence). For the CDR3, the DNA is TGTGCCAGCAGTGATTCTGAACAGTACTTC. Protein product: CASSDSEQYF.

In its sample, this clonotype was seen many times. The V gene is TRBV7-6, the J gene TRBJ1-4; a possible D gene is TRBD1 (5 bases). V was cut by 5 bases and J by 4 bases, with 11 bases left in between. Germline V gene lookup returns CDR1 SGHVS and CDR2 FNYEAQ. The CDR3 is 14 amino acids. The CDR3 is CASSRRQSNEKLFF. In DNA form, the CDR3 reads TGTGCCAGCAGCCGACGACAGAGTAATGAAAAACTGTTTTTT. Full variable domain (outside the CDR3, taken from reference TRBV7-6 and TRBJ1-4): GAGVSQSPRYKVTKRGQDVALRCDPISGHVSLYWYRQALGQGPEFLTYFNYEAQQDKSGLPNDRFSAERPEGSISTLTIQRTEQRDSAMYRCASSRRQSNEKLFFGSGTQLSVL.

A few counts support this clonotype. The rearrangement uses TRBV20-1 and TRBJ2-5; D is perhaps TRBD2 (6 bases). CDR1 and CDR2 (germline): DFQATT, SNEGSKA (reference sequence). Trimming took off 2 bases at V and 3 bases at J, with 16 bases between the two ends. The CDR3 extends over 15 amino acids. CDR3 in DNA: TGCAGTGCTAGACGTCCAGGGACTTCCGAAGAGACCCAGTACTTC. It translates to CSARRPGTSEETQYF.

This sequence joins TRBV7-9 and TRBJ2-5; tentative D call: TRBD2 (5 bases). V was trimmed by 2 bases and J by 5 bases, leaving 9 bases between them. Germline V gene data show CDR1 as SEHNR and CDR2 as FQNEAQ (reference sequence). CDR3 length: 13 amino acids. The CDR3 nucleotides read TGTGCCAGCAGCTTACGGAGGTTGGAGACCCAGTACTTC. Amino acid sequence: CASSLRRLETQYF.

There are many counts of this clonotype. This chain uses TRBV28 with TRBJ2-7; weak D call: TRBD2 (7 bases). V dropped 3 bases and J dropped 1 base, with 19 bases sitting between them. The CDR3 totals 17 residues. CDR1 and CDR2 (germline): MDHEN, SYDVKM. The CDR3 sequence: CASSLGGAGTSSYEQYF. The DNA for the CDR3 is TGTGCCAGCAGTTTGGGGGGGGCAGGGACCTCATCCTACGAGCAGTACTTC. The whole variable domain, filled in from reference TRBV28 and TRBJ2-7, reads DVKVTQSSRYLVKRTGEKVFLECVQDMDHENMFWYRQDPGLGLRLIYFSYDVKMKEKGDIPEGYSVSREKKERFSLILESASTNQTSMYLCASSLGGAGTSSYEQYFGPGTRLTVT.

This clonotype came up many times. CDR3 in amino acids: CSASRGGQGLGEQFF. The CDR3 bases are TGCAGTGCTAGTCGGGGCGGACAGGGTTTGGGAGAGCAGTTCTTC. The rearrangement joins TRBV20-1 to TRBJ2-1; TRBD1 agrees at 8 bases. Losses at the gene ends were 3 bases for V and 10 bases for J; bases not matched to a gene: 14. This CDR3 has 15 residues. Looked up from germline, CDR1 is DFQATT and CDR2 is SNEGSKA (reference sequence).

This chain connects TRBV12-3 or TRBV12-4 to TRBJ2-2; D gene unclear. CDR3 size: 15 residues. The V end lost 2 bases, the J end lost 1 base, and 8 bases lay between the germline ends. CDR3 protein: CASSLHTMNTGELFF. As DNA, the CDR3 is TGTGCCAGCAGTTTACACACAATGAACACCGGGGAGCTGTTTTTT.

This clonotype appeared many times. J is TRBJ2-2 and V is TRBV6-2 or TRBV6-3; TRBD2 matches at 8 bases. Germline V lookup: CDR1 MNHEY, CDR2 SVGEGT. This CDR3 contains 17 residues. The J segment lost 5 bases and the V segment lost 6 bases, leaving 14 bases of the junction unmatched. CDR3 in DNA: TGTGCCAGCAGCCAGTTCCAAGGGCGGGGGGCAACCGGGGAGCTGTTTTTT. This translates into CASSQFQGRGATGELFF.

This clonotype showed up many times. The J gene is TRBJ1-3, the V gene TRBV4-2, with D tentatively TRBD1 (6 bases). The CDR3 totals 12 residues. The V end lost 4 bases, the J end lost 16 bases, and 17 bases lay between the germline ends. Germline values: CDR1 LGHNA, CDR2 YNFKEQ. The CDR3 coding sequence is TGTGCCAGCAGCCCACAGGGAAATACGCTCTATTTT. Amino acid sequence: CASSPQGNTLYF.

This clonotype was recorded many times. V is TRBV10-1 and J is TRBJ2-1; TRBD2 might be the D (7 bases). The ends were cut back, 5 bases at V and 1 base at J, with 15 bases in the middle. The CDR3 totals 16 residues. Per the germline V gene, CDR1 is WNHNN and CDR2 is SYGVQD (reference sequence). The CDR3 spells CASSSGDNPSYNEQFF. CDR3 nucleotide sequence: TGCGCCAGCAGTAGCGGGGACAACCCGTCCTACAATGAGCAGTTCTTC.

At least ten counts were recorded for this clonotype. For the CDR3, the DNA is TGTGCCAGCAGCTTAACCAGCGGACGTCCGGAAGTACTTCGCTCTGGGGCCAACGTCCTGACTTTC. This translates into CASSLTSGRPEVLRSGANVLTF. The chain joins TRBV7-3 to TRBJ2-6; tentatively, D is TRBD2 (5 bases). Germline lookup yields CDR1 SGHTA and CDR2 FQGTGA. The CDR3 consists of 22 residues. Between the trimmed V and J ends, which lost 0 bases and 0 bases, there was a span of 24 bases.

This clonotype has ten or more counts. This rearrangement joins TRBV7-6 to TRBJ2-5; 10 bases fit TRBD1. Germline lookup yields CDR1 SGHVS and CDR2 FNYEAQ. V lost 5 bases to trimming and J lost 3 bases; unmatched junction nucleotides: 3. The CDR3 has 14 amino acids. The CDR3 bases are TGTGCCAGCAGCATCGGGACAGGGGAAGAGACCCAGTACTTC. Residues: CASSIGTGEETQYF.

This clonotype showed up many times. V gene TRBV12-3 or TRBV12-4 combines with J gene TRBJ2-7; D is unresolved. Trimming pared 7 bases from V and 2 bases from J, leaving 18 bases between. The length of the CDR3 is 15 residues. Here the CDR3 reads CASTLGVGVPYEQYF. The CDR3 DNA follows: TGTGCCAGCACCCTAGGAGTTGGCGTCCCCTACGAGCAGTACTTC.

This clonotype has just a few counts. The chain has TRBV3-1 and TRBJ2-7; the D gene is possibly TRBD1 (6 bases). The CDR3 runs 12 residues. CDR1 is LGHDT and CDR2 is YNNKEL in the germline V gene (reference sequence). V lost 4 bases and J lost 3, with 7 bases in between. In DNA, the CDR3 is TGTGCCAGCAGCCGGACAGTCTACGAGCAGTACTTC. Translated: CASSRTVYEQYF.

This clonotype has a handful of counts. The chain joins TRBV24-1 to TRBJ2-7; D is undetermined. CDR1 KGHDR and CDR2 SFDVKD come from the germline V gene. Trimming left V 5 bases short and J 2 bases short, with 9 bases between. This CDR3 has 13 amino acids. The CDR3 reads CATSGLPTYEQYF. In DNA, the CDR3 is TGTGCCACCAGTGGGCTGCCAACCTACGAGCAGTACTTC.

This clonotype showed up many times. The chain's CDR3 is CASSRNRQETQYF. As DNA, the CDR3 is TGCGCCAGCAGCCGAAACAGACAAGAGACCCAGTACTTC. The V gene is TRBV5-1, the J gene TRBJ2-5, with D unresolved. Germline CDR1 SGHRS, CDR2 YFSETQ. Trimming shortened V by 4 bases and J by 2 bases, and 9 bases separated the two germline ends. CDR3 size: 13 residues.

This chain links TRBV28 with TRBJ1-6; 8 bases fit TRBD1. The V gene end was trimmed by 0 bases and the J gene end by 7 bases; junction bases not matched to a gene: 2. The CDR3 extends over 15 amino acids. The V gene's germline CDR1 is MDHEN and CDR2 SYDVKM. The CDR3 spells CASSLWDRVNSPLHF. CDR3 nucleotide sequence: TGTGCCAGCAGTTTATGGGACAGGGTCAATTCACCCCTCCACTTT.

V usage is TRBV19 and J usage is TRBJ1-2; D possibly corresponds to TRBD1 (5 bases). Deletions cut 7 bases from V and 5 bases from J, with 23 bases between. The germline V gene has CDR1 LNHDA and CDR2 SQIVND (reference sequence). The CDR3 consists of 16 residues. The CDR3 DNA reads TGTGCCAGTACGGCAGGGTTTAAGTCTGGTGGATATGGCTACACCTTC. This translates into CASTAGFKSGGYGYTF.

The gene calls are TRBV24-1 and TRBJ2-7; tentatively, D is TRBD1 or TRBD2 (5 bases each). Germline V gene data show CDR1 as KGHDR and CDR2 as SFDVKD. V was cut by 10 bases and J by 2 bases, with 17 bases left in between. CDR3 length: 14 residues. The CDR3 here is CATANPGRPYEQYF. The CDR3 nucleotides read TGTGCCACTGCAAACCCGGGACGACCCTACGAGCAGTACTTC.

The V and J genes are TRBV29-1 and TRBJ1-3, with D unresolved. Germline V gives CDR1 SQVTM, CDR2 ANQGSEA. The length of the CDR3 is 15 residues. V was trimmed by 3 bases and J by 0 bases, leaving 12 bases between them. The CDR3 region is CSVEGVTSSGNTIYF. The CDR3 nucleotides are TGCAGCGTTGAGGGTGTGACGAGCTCTGGAAACACCATATATTTT.